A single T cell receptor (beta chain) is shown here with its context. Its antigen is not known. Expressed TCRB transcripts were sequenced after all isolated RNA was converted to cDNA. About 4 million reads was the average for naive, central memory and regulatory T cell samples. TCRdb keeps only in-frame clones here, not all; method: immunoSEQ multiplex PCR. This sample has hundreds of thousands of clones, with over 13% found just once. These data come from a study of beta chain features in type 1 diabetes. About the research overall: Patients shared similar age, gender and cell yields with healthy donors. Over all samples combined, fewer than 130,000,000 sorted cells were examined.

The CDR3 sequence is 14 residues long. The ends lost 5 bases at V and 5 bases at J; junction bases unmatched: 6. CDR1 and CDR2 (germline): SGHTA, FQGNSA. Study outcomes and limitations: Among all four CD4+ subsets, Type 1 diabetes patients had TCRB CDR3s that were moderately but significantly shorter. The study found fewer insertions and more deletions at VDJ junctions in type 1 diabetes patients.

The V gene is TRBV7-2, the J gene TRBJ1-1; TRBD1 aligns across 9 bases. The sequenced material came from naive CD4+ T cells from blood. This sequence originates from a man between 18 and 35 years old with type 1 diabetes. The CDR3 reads CASSTRQGVTEAFF. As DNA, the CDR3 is TGTGCCAGCAGCACAAGACAGGGGGTAACTGAAGCTTTCTTT.